Following are 5 T cell receptor beta chains from one sample sequenced in a study of T cells after yellow fever vaccination. TCRdb analysed the 5' RACE reads with MiXCR anew, one entry per CDR3 protein. The sample includes fewer than 350,000 distinct CDR3 sequences, 8.7% of them seen just once. Sequencing was performed on PBMCs, taken on the day of the first yellow fever vaccination. The receptors shown here come from a young man who received the YFV17D yellow fever vaccine.

This clonotype was observed a few times. V and J are TRBV30 and TRBJ2-3; 11 positions agree with TRBD1. In germline, CDR1 is GTSNPN, CDR2 SVGIG (reference sequence). Germline trimming cut 3 bases from V and 4 bases from J; bases unmatched to any gene: 3. This CDR3 comprises 14 residues. This CDR3 is CAWSGTGGSDTQYF. In DNA form, the CDR3 reads TGTGCCTGGAGCGGGACAGGGGGATCAGATACGCAGTATTTT.

CDR3 loop: CASSFLGQGIYNEQFF. In DNA form, the CDR3 reads TGCGCCAGCAGCTTCTTAGGACAGGGTATCTACAATGAGCAGTTCTTC. This chain connects TRBV5-1 to TRBJ2-1, with 8 bases that match TRBD1. Germline lookup yields CDR1 SGHRS and CDR2 YFSETQ. V was pared by 2 bases and J by 3 bases, with 7 bases of the junction left unmatched. This CDR3 spans 16 amino acids.

The chain carries TRBV4-3 and TRBJ2-6; 7 bases agree with TRBD1. V shed 2 bases, J shed 4 bases, and the junction held 11 bases outside the gene matches. The CDR3 loop spans 18 amino acids. Per the germline V gene, CDR1 is LGHNA and CDR2 is YSLEER. DNA for the CDR3: TGCGCCAGCAGCCAAACCAGGGGGTTGGATCCCGGGGCCAACGTCCTGACTTTC. As protein: CASSQTRGLDPGANVLTF.

This clonotype was recorded once. This rearrangement joins TRBV6-2 or TRBV6-3 to TRBJ2-3, with 10 bases identical to TRBD2. V trimming: 5 bases; J trimming: 1 base; junction bases outside the gene matches: 6. The CDR3 length is 16 residues. Germline CDR1 and CDR2: MNHEY and SVGEGT. This CDR3 reads CASSNEAGGRTDTQYF. CDR3 DNA sequence: TGTGCCAGCAGTAACGAAGCGGGGGGGCGCACAGATACGCAGTATTTT.

The chain couples TRBV6-5 to TRBJ2-7; 10 positions match TRBD2. Trimming removed 0 bases from V and 3 bases from J; junction bases left unmatched: 2. The CDR3 consists of 15 residues. CDR1 is MNHEY, CDR2 SVGAGI, per germline. CDR3 sequence (DNA): TGTGCCAGCAGTTACTCCTCTAGCGGGGGCTACGAGCAGTACTTC. Encoded protein: CASSYSSSGGYEQYF.